Below are 5 T cell receptor beta chains sequenced from a single sample in a study of vaccination and CD4 T cells after COVID-19. As to treatment: roughly 11-day PBMC culture with coronavirus spike peptide pools or control peptides (ViraFEST assay). For these receptors, no antigen is known. CD4+ T cells that had been cultured provided DNA sequenced with the Oncomine TCR Beta short-read assay. TCRdb recomputed calls from the PCR reads with MiXCR, one row per CDR3 protein. The sample carries just over 20,000 distinct CDR3 sequences, roughly 70% recorded once. Material for sequencing was CD4+ T cells from blood, cultured in vitro. These receptors were taken from a human donor who had recovered from COVID-19.

The J gene is TRBJ1-1, the V gene TRBV30, with TRBD1 matching over 8 bases. Germline values: CDR1 GTSNPN, CDR2 SVGIG (reference sequence). The V and J ends lost 7 bases and 5 bases, in that order; junction bases with no gene match: 12. This CDR3 contains 14 residues. CDR3 nucleotides: TGTGCCTTTAAATCCCAGGGGGCGAGGACTGAAGCTTTCTTT. It translates to CAFKSQGARTEAFF.

CDR3 coding DNA: TGCGCCAGCAGTGAAGTCGGCAGGGCCTATGGCTACACCTTC. It codes for CASSEVGRAYGYTF. This chain uses TRBV10-2 with TRBJ1-2, with D maybe TRBD1 (5 bases). Germline CDR1 WSHSY, CDR2 SAAADI. V was trimmed by 3 bases and J by 4 bases, leaving 12 bases between them. The CDR3 is made up of 14 amino acids.

The chain employs TRBV15 and TRBJ1-2, with D perhaps TRBD1 (5 bases). V gave up 2 bases and J gave up 7 bases, with 14 bases separating them. Germline values: CDR1 LNHNV, CDR2 YYDKDF (reference sequence). The CDR3 extends over 14 amino acids. The CDR3 protein is CATSRSSNGGGYTF. The CDR3 region has the DNA TGTGCCACCAGCAGATCCTCCAATGGGGGTGGCTACACCTTC.

The chain employs TRBV5-4 and TRBJ1-1; no firm D call. With 2 bases removed from V and 8 bases from J, the gap between germline ends came to 13 bases. The V gene's germline CDR1 is SGHNT and CDR2 YYREEE (reference sequence). The CDR3 is 13 residues long. The CDR3 nucleotides are TGTGCCAGCAGCTTTGGCTTAAAAGGGGAAGCTTTCTTT. It is translated as CASSFGLKGEAFF.

The chain joins TRBV6-1 to TRBJ1-6; 7 bases match TRBD1. Unmatched junction bases numbered 9, after V lost 6 bases and J lost 10 bases. The CDR3 covers 14 residues. The germline V gene encodes CDR1 MNHNS and CDR2 SASEGT. The CDR3 reads CASRRGQDVSPLHF. The CDR3 region has the DNA TGTGCCAGCAGACGAGGACAGGATGTCTCACCCCTCCACTTT.